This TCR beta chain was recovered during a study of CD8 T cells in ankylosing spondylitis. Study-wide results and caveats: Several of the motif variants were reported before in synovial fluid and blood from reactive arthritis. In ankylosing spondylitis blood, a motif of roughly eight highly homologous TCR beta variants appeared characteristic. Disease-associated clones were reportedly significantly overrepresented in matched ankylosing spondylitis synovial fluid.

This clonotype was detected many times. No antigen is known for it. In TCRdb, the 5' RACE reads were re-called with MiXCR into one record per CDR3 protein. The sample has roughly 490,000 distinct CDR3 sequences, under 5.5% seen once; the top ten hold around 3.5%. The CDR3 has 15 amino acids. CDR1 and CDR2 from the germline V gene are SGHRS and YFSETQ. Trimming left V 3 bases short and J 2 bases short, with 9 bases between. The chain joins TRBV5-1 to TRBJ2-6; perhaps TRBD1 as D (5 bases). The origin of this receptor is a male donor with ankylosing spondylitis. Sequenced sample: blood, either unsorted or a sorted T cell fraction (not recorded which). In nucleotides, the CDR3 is TGCGCCAGCAGCTGGGGCCATCCTGGGGCCAACGTCCTGACTTTC. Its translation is CASSWGHPGANVLTF. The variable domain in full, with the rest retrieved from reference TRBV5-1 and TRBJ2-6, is KAGVTQTPRYLIKTRGQQVTLSCSPISGHRSVSWYQQTPGQGLQFLFEYFSETQRNKGNFPGRFSGRQFSNSRSEMNVSTLELGDSALYLCASSWGHPGANVLTFGAGSRLTVL.